One and the same sample provided the 19 T cell receptor beta chains below, sequenced in a study of OX40 agonist ivuxolimab in advanced cancers. Generated by immunoSEQ multiplex PCR, the TCRdb table keeps only in-frame clones and is missing some. The sample lists around 60,000 clones, about 87% occurring once. Sequenced here: CD4+ or CD8+ T cells sorted from blood, sampled in a trial of the OX40 agonist ivuxolimab. The receptors were gathered from an adult with an advanced solid tumor such as melanoma, head and neck, liver or kidney cancer.

This clone occurred once. This sequence joins TRBV9 and TRBJ2-1; weak D call: TRBD2 (6 bases). Trimming removed 5 bases from V and 5 bases from J, with 11 bases in between. The CDR3 has 13 amino acids. The germline V gene encodes CDR1 SGDLS and CDR2 YYNGEE. The CDR3 reads CASRASGDNEQFF. The CDR3 region has the DNA TGTGCCAGCAGGGCATCGGGGGACAATGAGCAGTTCTTC.

The rearrangement uses TRBV30 and TRBJ2-5; D perhaps matches TRBD1 (6 bases). V gave up 0 bases and J gave up 8 bases, with 10 bases separating them. The CDR3 length is 12 residues. Germline CDR1 is GTSNPN and CDR2 is SVGIG (reference sequence). The CDR3 nucleotides read TGTGCCTGGAGTGTTAACAGGGCCACCCAGTACTTC. Protein sequence: CAWSVNRATQYF. The full variable domain, with the rest looked up from reference TRBV30 and TRBJ2-5, is SQTIHQWPATLVQPVGSPLSLECTVEGTSNPNLYWYRQAAGRGLQLLFYSVGIGQISSEVPQNLSASRPQDRQFILSSKKLLLSDSGFYLCAWSVNRATQYFGPGTRLLVL.

The J gene is TRBJ2-4, the V gene TRBV4-2, with D unresolved. Trimming cost V 1 base and J 0 bases, with 7 bases left between them. The CDR3 spans 15 residues. Germline V gene data show CDR1 as LGHNA and CDR2 as YNFKEQ. The CDR3 reads CASSQGAVAKNIQYF. The CDR3 bases are TGTGCCAGCAGCCAAGGGGCGGTAGCCAAAAACATTCAGTACTTC.

This clone was counted only a few times. The rearrangement links TRBV28 to TRBJ1-2; 7 bases match TRBD1. Germline assignment: CDR1 MDHEN and CDR2 SYDVKM. J gave up 5 bases and V 7 bases, and 7 bases lay outside the gene matches. This CDR3 spans 13 amino acids. CDR3 coding DNA: TGTGCCAGCATAAGACAGGGACGGTATGGCTACACCTTC. Translation: CASIRQGRYGYTF.

This chain links TRBV30 with TRBJ1-1; 10 bases map to TRBD1. The CDR3 runs to 13 residues. With V trimmed by 7 bases and J by 0 bases, 2 bases remained unmatched. Germline CDR1 reads GTSNPN; CDR2 reads SVGIG (reference sequence). As DNA, the CDR3 is TGTGCCTTGACAGGGGGCTTGAACACTGAAGCTTTCTTT. Amino acid sequence: CALTGGLNTEAFF.

The chain couples TRBV6-6 to TRBJ2-4; D gene unclear. Germline assignment: CDR1 MNHNY and CDR2 SVGAGI (reference sequence). V shed 4 bases and J shed 0 bases, with 4 bases lying between them. The CDR3 is 13 amino acids. As DNA, the CDR3 is TGTGCCAGCAGTTTCTTAGCCAAAAACATTCAGTACTTC. Encoded protein: CASSFLAKNIQYF.

The chain has TRBV5-1 and TRBJ2-5; the match to TRBD2 covers 8 bases. J lost 3 bases, V lost 3 bases, and 4 bases had no gene match. This CDR3 is 14 amino acids long. Per the germline V gene, CDR1 is SGHRS and CDR2 is YFSETQ. For the CDR3, the DNA is TGCGCCAGCAGCTCGACTAGCGCCAAAGAGACCCAGTACTTC. Residues: CASSSTSAKETQYF.

The V call is TRBV6-1, the J call TRBJ1-5; possible D gene TRBD1, 6 bases. Trimming left V 3 bases short and J 1 base short, with 7 bases between. CDR3 length: 14 amino acids. The germline CDR1 and CDR2 sequences are MNHNS and SASEGT. CDR3 coding DNA: TGTGCCAGCAGTGACAGGGGAAGCAATCAGCCCCAGCATTTT. It specifies CASSDRGSNQPQHF.

This clone has just one count. The J gene is TRBJ1-4, the V gene TRBV29-1, with D perhaps TRBD1 (5 bases). The V end was cut by 3 bases, the J end by 8 bases, with 10 bases between. This CDR3 comprises 12 residues. Germline V CDR1 and CDR2: SQVTM, ANQGSEA. The CDR3, as DNA: TGCAGCGTTGAGATGGGGCAAGAAAAACTGTTTTTT. This codes for CSVEMGQEKLFF.

The chain combines TRBV6-5 with TRBJ1-1; D uncertain. The germline gives CDR1 MNHEY, CDR2 SVGAGI. The CDR3 is 14 residues long. V was clipped by 2 bases and J by 5 bases, with 12 bases between them. The DNA of the CDR3 is TGTGCCAGCAGTTACCTTGGAGAGGCAACTGAAGCTTTCTTT. Protein: CASSYLGEATEAFF.

This clone was observed a few times. The gene calls are TRBV18 and TRBJ1-6, with D perhaps TRBD1 (6 bases). Germline loops: CDR1 KGHSH, CDR2 LQKENI. The V and J ends lost 2 bases and 6 bases respectively, with 11 bases between them. The CDR3 length is 15 residues. CDR3 bases: TGTGCCAGCTCACCAGCGGCAGGGGTTAATTCACCCCTCCACTTT. Its protein is CASSPAAGVNSPLHF.

This chain uses TRBV19 with TRBJ2-7; D may match TRBD1 or TRBD2 (6 bases each). Germline CDR1 and CDR2: LNHDA and SQIVND (reference sequence). The CDR3 is 14 residues long. Between the trimmed V and J ends, which lost 1 base and 3 bases, there was a span of 10 bases. DNA for the CDR3: TGTGCCAGTAGTATAGGGGGGGCGAACTACGAGCAGTACTTC. As protein: CASSIGGANYEQYF.

This clone was detected a few times. V is TRBV10-3 and J is TRBJ2-1; 13 nucleotides line up with TRBD2. This CDR3 spans 15 amino acids. Germline loops: CDR1 ENHRY, CDR2 SYGVKD. V shed 9 bases and J 7 bases; nucleotides not matched to a gene: 9. Written as DNA, the CDR3 is TGTGCCATAGGGACTGGGACTAGCGGGGCTAATGAGCAGTTCTTC. Protein: CAIGTGTSGANEQFF.

The count of this clone is one. This chain uses TRBV25-1 with TRBJ2-7; D tentatively fits TRBD1 or TRBD2 (5 bases each). V shed 8 bases and J shed 3 bases, with 11 bases lying between them. There are 12 residues in the CDR3. The germline V gene has CDR1 MGHDK and CDR2 SYGVNS. CDR3 residues: CASGDGIYEQYF. As DNA, the CDR3 is TGTGCCAGCGGGGACGGTATCTACGAGCAGTACTTC.

The chain combines TRBV5-1 with TRBJ1-1; D not resolved. Germline loops: CDR1 SGHRS, CDR2 YFSETQ. This CDR3 has 14 amino acids. V lost 0 bases and J lost 2, with 8 bases in between. CDR3 loop: CASSLAAHNTEAFF. CDR3 in DNA: TGCGCCAGCAGCTTGGCCGCACACAACACTGAAGCTTTCTTT.

This clone was seen just once. V and J are TRBV6-4 and TRBJ2-2; the D is unclear. Germline lookup yields CDR1 MRHNA and CDR2 SNTAGT. This CDR3 is 16 amino acids long. The V and J ends lost 5 bases and 4 bases respectively, with 17 bases between them. CDR3 DNA sequence: TGTGCCAGCAGTCCTTCCCCCGCAGGAGTCACCGGGGAGCTGTTTTTT. This encodes CASSPSPAGVTGELFF.

This chain joins TRBV28 and TRBJ2-7; TRBD2 aligns across 14 bases. The CDR3 loop spans 17 amino acids. CDR1 and CDR2 from the germline V gene are MDHEN and SYDVKM. V gave up 5 bases and J gave up 0 bases; unmatched junction bases: 6. Written as DNA, the CDR3 is TGTGCCAGCAGTACCACCGGGACTAGCGGGAGCTCCTACGAGCAGTACTTC. Residues: CASSTTGTSGSSYEQYF.

The J gene is TRBJ1-2, the V gene TRBV6-5; TRBD1 aligns across 7 bases. The CDR3 sequence is 14 residues long. Looked up from germline, CDR1 is MNHEY and CDR2 is SVGAGI. With V trimmed by 7 bases and J by 4 bases, 9 bases remained unmatched. The CDR3 DNA reads TGTGCCAGCACCCTAATGGGACAGACCTATGGCTACACCTTC. Protein sequence: CASTLMGQTYGYTF.

The J gene is TRBJ2-2, the V gene TRBV2, with unresolved D. Germline V lookup: CDR1 SNHLY, CDR2 FYNNEI. This CDR3 is 14 amino acids long. Trimming removed 7 bases at V and 5 bases at J, with 14 bases between. CDR3 nucleotides: TGTGCCAGCACCGAAGGCCTGGGGACCGGGGAGCTGTTTTTT. The encoded protein is CASTEGLGTGELFF.